This is a list of T cell receptor beta chains from one sample in a study of blood T cells in healthy people across ages. TCRdb re-called the 5' RACE reads through MiXCR, storing one row per CDR3 protein. In the table there are roughly 1,300,000 distinct CDR3 sequences, around 59% of which are singletons. The sequenced material came from blood. Receptor source: a man aged 18 to 29 in good health. Both conserved end residues are part of each CDR3. Fields, in order: J gene, D gene, clone size, CDR3 length, V gene, CDR3 protein, CDR3 DNA. A D gene is named only where the DNA matches it firmly. A row's size may be missing; if present it is once, few, many or a size class.

>TRBJ1-4|TRBD1|once|14|TRBV7-2
CASSPRTGFEKLFF
TGTGCCAGCAGCCCGCGGACAGGATTTGAAAAACTGTTTTTT
>TRBJ2-3|.|.|14|TRBV4-2
CASRSEAHTDTQYF
TGTGCCAGCAGATCAGAGGCTCACACAGATACGCAGTATTTT
>TRBJ2-2|.|.|14|TRBV15
CATGTSPMAGELFF
TGTGCCACCGGGACTTCCCCAATGGCCGGGGAGCTGTTTTTT
>TRBJ1-2|TRBD1|.|17|TRBV20-1
CSAAAPGQGTSNYGYTF
TGCAGTGCAGCCGCCCCGGGACAGGGGACCTCAAACTATGGCTACACCTTC
>TRBJ2-5|.|.|16|TRBV20-1
CSAHAGPSVYQETQYF
TGCAGTGCTCACGCCGGGCCCAGTGTATACCAAGAGACCCAGTACTTC
>TRBJ1-1|.|.|12|TRBV28
CASRSSYTEAFF
TGTGCCAGCAGGTCTTCATACACTGAAGCTTTCTTT
>TRBJ2-1|.|.|15|TRBV20-1
CSARDPWGSYNEQFF
TGCAGTGCTAGAGATCCGTGGGGCTCCTACAATGAGCAGTTCTTC
>TRBJ2-5|.|few|11|TRBV9
CARRKGETQYF
TGTGCCAGAAGGAAGGGTGAGACCCAGTACTTC
>TRBJ1-1|TRBD1|.|19|TRBV4-1
CASSSDPNRLDRMNTEAFF
TGCGCCAGCAGCTCGGACCCTAACCGATTGGACAGGATGAACACTGAAGCTTTCTTT
>TRBJ2-5|.|.|14|TRBV20-1
CSARDRTYQETQYF
TGCAGTGCTAGAGATAGGACGTACCAAGAGACCCAGTACTTC
>TRBJ2-1|TRBD2|.|14|TRBV6-5
CASRALAGANEQFF
TGTGCCAGCCGGGCTCTAGCGGGAGCGAATGAGCAGTTCTTC
>TRBJ2-3|.|few|15|TRBV12-3/TRBV12-4
CASTFQRAGTDTQYF
TGTGCCAGCACCTTTCAACGGGCCGGGACAGATACGCAGTATTTT
>TRBJ1-4|TRBD1|.|16|TRBV5-1
CASSRDSISTNEKLFF
TGCGCCAGCAGCAGGGACAGTATATCAACTAATGAAAAACTGTTTTTT
>TRBJ2-5|.|few|14|TRBV25-1
CASSEGGTTETQYF
TGTGCCAGCAGTGAAGGCGGGACGACGGAGACCCAGTACTTC
>TRBJ2-5|.|once|13|TRBV6-5
CASVDSNVKTQYF
TGTGCCAGCGTAGACTCTAACGTGAAGACCCAGTACTTC
>TRBJ2-1|.|.|15|TRBV9
CASSAEPPIPNEQFF
TGTGCCAGCAGCGCAGAACCGCCAATTCCCAATGAGCAGTTCTTC
>TRBJ2-7|TRBD2|.|15|TRBV12-3/TRBV12-4
CASSLRDYSYNEQYF
TGTGCCAGCAGTTTAAGGGACTATTCCTACAATGAGCAGTACTTC
>TRBJ2-1|TRBD1|.|17|TRBV4-3
CASSQAYQGAGGNEQFF
TGCGCCAGCAGCCAAGCATATCAGGGGGCAGGAGGCAATGAGCAGTTCTTC
>TRBJ2-1|TRBD1|few|18|TRBV5-1
CASSQDRVRASSYNEQFF
TGCGCCAGCAGCCAGGACAGGGTACGTGCGAGCTCCTACAATGAGCAGTTCTTC
>TRBJ2-3|TRBD2|.|15|TRBV11-3
CASSPNLAGPDTQYF
TGTGCCAGCAGCCCCAACCTAGCGGGGCCAGATACGCAGTATTTT
>TRBJ2-1|.|.|17|TRBV12-3/TRBV12-4
CASTPLRVIGSYNEQFF
TGTGCCAGCACCCCCTTGAGGGTAATCGGTTCCTACAATGAGCAGTTCTTC
>TRBJ2-7|TRBD2|.|16|TRBV7-9
CASSSKTSGDVYEQYF
TGTGCCAGCAGCTCCAAGACTAGCGGGGATGTTTACGAGCAGTACTTC
>TRBJ2-3|.|.|15|TRBV13
CASSLTAPLTDTQYF
TGTGCCAGCAGCTTGACCGCTCCGCTCACAGATACGCAGTATTTT
>TRBJ2-4|.|few|14|TRBV27
CASRSPAAKNIQYF
TGTGCCAGCAGGTCCCCCGCGGCCAAAAACATTCAGTACTTC
>TRBJ2-5|.|.|13|TRBV29-1
CSVVAPAPETQYF
TGCAGCGTTGTGGCTCCAGCTCCGGAGACCCAGTACTTC
>TRBJ2-7|.|.|13|TRBV12-3/TRBV12-4
CASSFTGGLEQYF
TGTGCCAGCAGTTTCACCGGGGGGCTCGAGCAGTACTTC
>TRBJ1-2|.|.|16|TRBV7-9
CASSREVDRANYGYTF
TGTGCCAGCAGCAGAGAGGTTGACAGAGCTAACTACGGCTACACCTTC
>TRBJ2-6|.|few|15|TRBV6-5
CASSYENSGANVLTF
TGTGCCAGCAGTTATGAAAACTCTGGGGCCAACGTCCTGACTTTC
>TRBJ2-1|.|few|12|TRBV20-1
CSARAGYNEQFF
TGCAGTGCTAGAGCGGGGTACAATGAGCAGTTCTTC
>TRBJ1-3|.|.|13|TRBV12-3/TRBV12-4
CASSSDGGNTIYF
TGTGCCAGCAGCTCCGACGGAGGAAACACCATATATTTT
>TRBJ1-1|.|.|14|TRBV4-1
CASSRDPGGTEAFF
TGCGCCAGCAGCCGAGATCCGGGGGGCACTGAAGCTTTCTTT
>TRBJ2-2|.|.|15|TRBV29-1
CSVEDQLGFGGELFF
TGCAGCGTTGAAGATCAACTGGGTTTTGGCGGGGAGCTGTTTTTT
>TRBJ2-1|TRBD2|.|18|TRBV20-1
CSARDRLAGGPVNNEQFF
TGCAGTGCTAGAGATCGACTAGCGGGGGGGCCAGTGAACAATGAGCAGTTCTTC
>TRBJ1-2|.|.|16|TRBV4-2
CASSQVSAEGDYGYTF
TGTGCCAGCAGCCAAGTTTCAGCTGAAGGGGACTATGGCTACACCTTC
>TRBJ1-1|TRBD1|few|14|TRBV6-5
CASSYRQGSSEAFF
TGTGCCAGCAGTTATCGACAGGGTAGCTCTGAAGCTTTCTTT
>TRBJ1-2|.|.|12|TRBV20-1
CSPKGQVSGYTF
TGCAGCCCCAAGGGGCAGGTTTCTGGCTACACCTTC
>TRBJ1-2|.|.|12|TRBV12-3/TRBV12-4
CASSTTVYGYTF
TGTGCCAGCAGTACGACAGTCTATGGCTACACCTTC
>TRBJ2-2|TRBD2|.|16|TRBV4-1
CASSLQAGGPNGELFF
TGCGCCAGCAGCCTCCAGGCGGGGGGGCCAAACGGGGAGCTGTTTTTT
>TRBJ2-7|.|.|15|TRBV4-1
CASSQDVFGVNEQYF
TGCGCCAGCAGCCAAGATGTCTTCGGGGTCAACGAGCAGTACTTC
>TRBJ1-2|.|once|13|TRBV6-6
CASRTDGAYGYTF
TGTGCCAGCAGAACTGACGGTGCTTATGGCTACACCTTC
>TRBJ2-7|TRBD2|.|20|TRBV3-1
CASSQGLKRTSGGTTYEQYF
TGTGCCAGCAGCCAAGGACTGAAAAGGACTAGCGGGGGCACTACCTACGAGCAGTACTTC